What follows is one TCR beta chain and its context. As yet, its antigen is unknown. These data come from a study of blood T cells in healthy people across ages. Background on the study: Template-switching capture recovered about one barcoded beta molecule per two T cells. Study-wide results and caveats: The study regarded diversity estimates from one million T cells as underestimates. Observed TCR beta diversity per million T cells went down as age went up. This fall followed a roughly linear course with age.

Then a second PCR, running about 7 to 11 cycles, was carried out with a sample-barcoded 5' primer and a J-beta primer mix. Tagging of each cDNA molecule was performed by a template-switch adaptor with 12 random nucleotides. Using its own MiXCR run on the 5' RACE reads, TCRdb lists one record per CDR3 protein. The sample lists 540,000 or so distinct CDR3 sequences, 40% to 55% seen once, with just under 25% in the top ten. The J segment lost 0 bases and the V segment lost 4 bases, leaving 5 bases of the junction unmatched. CDR1 is SGHTA and CDR2 is FQGNSA in the germline V gene. CDR3 length equals 15 residues.

The receptor was derived from a man aged 80 or over in good health. The chain is built from TRBV7-2 and TRBJ2-7; TRBD2 matches at 8 bases. Material for sequencing was blood. The CDR3 spells CASSSGGGISYEQYF. The DNA of the CDR3 is TGTGCCAGCAGCTCCGGGGGGGGAATCTCCTACGAGCAGTACTTC.